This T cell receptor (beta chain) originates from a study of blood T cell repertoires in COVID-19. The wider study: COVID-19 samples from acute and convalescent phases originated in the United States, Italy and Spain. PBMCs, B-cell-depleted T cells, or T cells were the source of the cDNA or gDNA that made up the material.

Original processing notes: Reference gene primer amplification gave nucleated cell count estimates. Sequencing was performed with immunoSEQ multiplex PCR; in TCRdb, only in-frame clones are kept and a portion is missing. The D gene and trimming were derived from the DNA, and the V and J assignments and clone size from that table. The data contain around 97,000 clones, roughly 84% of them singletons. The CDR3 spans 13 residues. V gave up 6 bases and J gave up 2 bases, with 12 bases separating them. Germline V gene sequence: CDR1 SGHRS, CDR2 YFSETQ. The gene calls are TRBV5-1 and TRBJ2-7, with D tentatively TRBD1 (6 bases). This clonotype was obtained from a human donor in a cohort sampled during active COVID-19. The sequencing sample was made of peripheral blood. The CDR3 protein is CASKDSGAYEQYF. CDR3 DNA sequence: TGCGCCAGCAAGGACAGCGGTGCCTACGAGCAGTACTTC.